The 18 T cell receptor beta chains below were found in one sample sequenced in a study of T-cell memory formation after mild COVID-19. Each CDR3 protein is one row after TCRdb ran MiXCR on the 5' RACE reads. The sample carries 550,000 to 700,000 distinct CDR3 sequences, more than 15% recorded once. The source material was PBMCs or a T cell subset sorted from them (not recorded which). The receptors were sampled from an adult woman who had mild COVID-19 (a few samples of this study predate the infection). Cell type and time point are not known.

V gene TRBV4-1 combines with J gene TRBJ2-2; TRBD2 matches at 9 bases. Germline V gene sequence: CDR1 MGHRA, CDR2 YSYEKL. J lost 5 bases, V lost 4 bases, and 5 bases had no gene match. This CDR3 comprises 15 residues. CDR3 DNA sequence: TGCGCCAGCAGCCGGGGGACTAGCTGGACCGGGGAGCTGTTTTTT. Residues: CASSRGTSWTGELFF.

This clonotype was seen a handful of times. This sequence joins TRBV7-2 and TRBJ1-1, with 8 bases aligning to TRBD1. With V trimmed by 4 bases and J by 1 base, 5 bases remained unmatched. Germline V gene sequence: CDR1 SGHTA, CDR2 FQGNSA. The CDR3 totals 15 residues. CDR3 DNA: TGTGCCAGCAGCTCCTGGACAGGGAAGAACACTGAAGCTTTCTTT. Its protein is CASSSWTGKNTEAFF.

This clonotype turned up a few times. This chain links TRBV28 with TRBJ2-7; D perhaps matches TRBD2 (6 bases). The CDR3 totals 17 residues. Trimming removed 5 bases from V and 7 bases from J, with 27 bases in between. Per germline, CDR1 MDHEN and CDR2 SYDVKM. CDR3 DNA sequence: TGTGCCAGCAGTCCGGGACTTAGGGGTGACCCGCGGGGTGAGCAGTACTTC. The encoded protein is CASSPGLRGDPRGEQYF.

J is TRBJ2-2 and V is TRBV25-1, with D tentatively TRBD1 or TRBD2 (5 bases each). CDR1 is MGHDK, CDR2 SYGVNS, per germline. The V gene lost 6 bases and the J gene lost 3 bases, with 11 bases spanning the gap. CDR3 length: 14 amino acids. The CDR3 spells CASSEGRDTGELFF. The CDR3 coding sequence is TGTGCCAGCAGCGAGGGGCGGGACACCGGGGAGCTGTTTTTT.

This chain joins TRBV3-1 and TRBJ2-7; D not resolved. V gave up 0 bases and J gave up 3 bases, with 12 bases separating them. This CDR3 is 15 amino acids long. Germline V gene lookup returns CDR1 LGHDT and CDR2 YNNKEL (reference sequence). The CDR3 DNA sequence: TGTGCCAGCAGCCAAGACCCGCTAACAAGCTACGAGCAGTACTTC. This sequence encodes CASSQDPLTSYEQYF.

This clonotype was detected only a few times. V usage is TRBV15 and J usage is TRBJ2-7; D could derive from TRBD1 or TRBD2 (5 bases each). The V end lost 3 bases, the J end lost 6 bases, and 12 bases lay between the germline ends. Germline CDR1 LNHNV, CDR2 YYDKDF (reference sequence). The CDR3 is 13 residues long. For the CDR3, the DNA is TGTGCCACCAGCAGGGCAACAGGAGGCGAGCAGTACTTC. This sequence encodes CATSRATGGEQYF. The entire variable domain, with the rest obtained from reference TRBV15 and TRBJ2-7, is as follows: DAMVIQNPRYQVTQFGKPVTLSCSQTLNHNVMYWYQQKSSQAPKLLFHYYDKDFNNEADTPDNFQSRRPNTSFCFLDIRSPGLGDTAMYLCATSRATGGEQYFGPGTRLTVT.

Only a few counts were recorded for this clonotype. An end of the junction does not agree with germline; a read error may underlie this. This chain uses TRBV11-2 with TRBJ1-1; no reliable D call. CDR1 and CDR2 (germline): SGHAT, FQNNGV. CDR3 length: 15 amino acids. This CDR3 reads CASSLDGSWNTEAFF. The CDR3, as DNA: TGTGCCAGCAGCCTAGACGGATCCTGGAACACTGAAGCTTTCTTT.

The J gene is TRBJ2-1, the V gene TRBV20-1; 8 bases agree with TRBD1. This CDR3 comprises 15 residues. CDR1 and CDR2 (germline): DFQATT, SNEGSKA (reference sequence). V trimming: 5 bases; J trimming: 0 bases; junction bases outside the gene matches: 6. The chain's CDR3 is CSAERTGISYNEQFF. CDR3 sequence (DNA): TGCAGTGCTGAAAGGACAGGGATCTCCTACAATGAGCAGTTCTTC.

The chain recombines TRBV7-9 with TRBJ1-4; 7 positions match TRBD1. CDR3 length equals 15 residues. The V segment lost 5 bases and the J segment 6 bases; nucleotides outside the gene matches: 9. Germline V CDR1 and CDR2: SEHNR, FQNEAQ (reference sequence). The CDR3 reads CASSRRQGGDEKLFF. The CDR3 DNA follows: TGTGCCAGCAGCCGCCGACAGGGAGGAGATGAAAAACTGTTTTTT. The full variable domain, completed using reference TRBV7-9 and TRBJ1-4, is DTGVSQNPRHKITKRGQNVTFRCDPISEHNRLYWYRQTLGQGPEFLTYFQNEAQLEKSRLLSDRFSAERPKGSFSTLEIQRTEQGDSAMYLCASSRRQGGDEKLFFGSGTQLSVL.

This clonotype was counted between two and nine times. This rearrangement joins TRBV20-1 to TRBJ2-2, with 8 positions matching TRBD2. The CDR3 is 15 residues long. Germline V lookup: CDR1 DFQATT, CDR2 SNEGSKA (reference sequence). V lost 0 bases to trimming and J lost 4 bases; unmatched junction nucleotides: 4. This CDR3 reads CSARERGASTGELFF. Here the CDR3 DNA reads TGCAGTGCTAGAGAGCGGGGGGCGAGCACCGGGGAGCTGTTTTTT.

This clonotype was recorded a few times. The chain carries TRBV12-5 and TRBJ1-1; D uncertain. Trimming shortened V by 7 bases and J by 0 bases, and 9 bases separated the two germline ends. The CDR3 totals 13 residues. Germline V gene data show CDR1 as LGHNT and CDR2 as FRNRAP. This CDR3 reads CASAPDMNTEAFF. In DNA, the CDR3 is TGTGCTAGTGCCCCTGACATGAACACTGAAGCTTTCTTT.

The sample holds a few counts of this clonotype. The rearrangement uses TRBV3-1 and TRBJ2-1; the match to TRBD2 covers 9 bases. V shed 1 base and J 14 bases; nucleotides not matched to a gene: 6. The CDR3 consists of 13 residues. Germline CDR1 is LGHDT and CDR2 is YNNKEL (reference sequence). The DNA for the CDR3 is TGTGCCAGCAGCCAAGGTCTAGCGGGGCGGGAGTTCTTC. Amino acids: CASSQGLAGREFF.

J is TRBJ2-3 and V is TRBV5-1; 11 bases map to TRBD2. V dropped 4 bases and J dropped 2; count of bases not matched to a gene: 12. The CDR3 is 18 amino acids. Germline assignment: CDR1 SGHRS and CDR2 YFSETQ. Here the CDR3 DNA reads TGCGCCAGCAGCCCAACTAGCGGGGGCCCTCCCCTCACAGATACGCAGTATTTT. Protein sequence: CASSPTSGGPPLTDTQYF. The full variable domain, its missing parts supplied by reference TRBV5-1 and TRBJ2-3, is KAGVTQTPRYLIKTRGQQVTLSCSPISGHRSVSWYQQTPGQGLQFLFEYFSETQRNKGNFPGRFSGRQFSNSRSEMNVSTLELGDSALYLCASSPTSGGPPLTDTQYFGPGTRLTVL.

The CDR3 nucleotides are TGTGCCAGCAGCCTACCGGGACTAGCGCAGTACTTC. Translating it yields CASSLPGLAQYF. The rearrangement uses TRBV5-4 and TRBJ2-7, with 9 nucleotides matching TRBD2. The trim removed 4 bases at V and 9 bases at J, leaving 5 bases unmatched. Germline loops: CDR1 SGHNT, CDR2 YYREEE (reference sequence). This CDR3 comprises 12 residues. The complete variable domain, with remaining parts taken from reference TRBV5-4 and TRBJ2-7, reads ETGVTQSPTHLIKTRGQQVTLRCSSQSGHNTVSWYQQALGQGPQFIFQYYREEENGRGNFPPRFSGLQFPNYSSELNVNALELDDSALYLCASSLPGLAQYFGPGTRLTVT.

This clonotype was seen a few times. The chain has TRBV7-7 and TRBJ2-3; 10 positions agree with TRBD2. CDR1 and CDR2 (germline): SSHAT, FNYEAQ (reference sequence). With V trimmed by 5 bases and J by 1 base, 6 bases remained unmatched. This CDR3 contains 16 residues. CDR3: CASSGGSGGRTDTQYF. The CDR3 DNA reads TGTGCCAGCAGCGGGGGTAGCGGGGGGCGCACAGATACGCAGTATTTT. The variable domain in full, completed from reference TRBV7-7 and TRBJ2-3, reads GAGVSQSPRYKVTKRGQDVTLRCDPISSHATLYWYQQALGQGPEFLTYFNYEAQPDKSGLPSDRFSAERPEGSISTLTIQRTEQRDSAMYRCASSGGSGGRTDTQYFGPGTRLTVL.

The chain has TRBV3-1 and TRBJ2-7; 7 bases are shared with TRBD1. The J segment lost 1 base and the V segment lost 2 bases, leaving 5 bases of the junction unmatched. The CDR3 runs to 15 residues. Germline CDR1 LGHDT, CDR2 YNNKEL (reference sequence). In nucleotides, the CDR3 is TGTGCCAGCAGCCAATATGGGACAGAATCCTACGAGCAGTACTTC. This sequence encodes CASSQYGTESYEQYF.

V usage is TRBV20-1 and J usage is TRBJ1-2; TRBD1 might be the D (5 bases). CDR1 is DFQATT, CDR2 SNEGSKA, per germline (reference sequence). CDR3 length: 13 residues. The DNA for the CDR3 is TGCACCGCGGGTAGGACAACGAACTATGGCTACACCTTC. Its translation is CTAGRTTNYGYTF.

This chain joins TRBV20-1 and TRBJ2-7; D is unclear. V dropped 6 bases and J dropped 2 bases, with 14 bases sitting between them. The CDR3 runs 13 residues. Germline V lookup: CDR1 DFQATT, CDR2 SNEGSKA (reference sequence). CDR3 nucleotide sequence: TGCAGTGCCCATGGGAATAAGACCTACGAGCAGTACTTC. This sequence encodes CSAHGNKTYEQYF.